This T cell receptor beta chain was sequenced in a study of blood T cell repertoires in COVID-19. Authors' analysis steps: How many nucleated cells were present was estimated from reference gene primer amplification. Libraries were prepared by immunoSEQ multiplex PCR; TCRdb keeps only in-frame clonotypes and omits some of them. D and trimming were read from the DNA, whereas the V and J calls and clone size are those reported in that table. The repertoire holds about 160,000 clones, with over 70% as singletons. CDR1 and CDR2 from the germline V gene are SGHTA and FQGNSA. This CDR3 is 17 amino acids long. V trimming: 2 bases; J trimming: 4 bases; junction bases outside the gene matches: 7. This clone came up many times. Everyone who took part was roughly 18 to 89 years old, and they came from over 20 US areas.

The source material was PBMCs or T cells enriched from blood (not recorded which). The J gene is TRBJ2-2, the V gene TRBV7-2; 10 bases fit TRBD2. This TCR was recovered from a woman aged 60-70 years who had recovered from COVID-19. The CDR3 DNA sequence: TGTGCCAGCAGCTTAACACCCCTAGCGGGGGTCACCGGGGAGCTGTTTTTT. Translation: CASSLTPLAGVTGELFF. The full variable domain, its missing parts supplied by reference TRBV7-2 and TRBJ2-2, is GAGVSQSPSNKVTEKGKDVELRCDPISGHTALYWYRQSLGQGLEFLIYFQGNSAPDKSGLPSDRFSAERTGGSVSTLTIQRTQQEDSAVYLCASSLTPLAGVTGELFFGEGSRLTVL.